This TCR beta chain appears in the sequencing data of a study of cytomegalovirus exposure and HLA in healthy donors. The CDR3 extends over 14 amino acids. CDR1 is LNHNV and CDR2 is YYDKDF in the germline V gene (reference sequence). V was pared by 5 bases and J by 7 bases, with 17 bases between. In the PCR, 60 Vbeta and 13 Jbeta primers were used. Libraries were prepared by immunoSEQ multiplex PCR; TCRdb keeps only in-frame clonotypes and omits some of them. There are roughly 120,000 clones in the sample; under 85% occur only once, and 9.5% to 15% lies in the top ten. Donors consisted of healthy bone marrow donors.

This receptor was taken from a woman between 35 and 50 years old in good health and CMV-seropositive. V usage is TRBV15 and J usage is TRBJ2-5; D may be TRBD2 (6 bases). What was sequenced was PBMCs. The CDR3 region is CATSRRDSYWTQYF. The CDR3 region has the DNA TGTGCCACCAGCCGCAGGGACTCATATTGGACCCAGTACTTC.